A single sample is the source of the 15 T cell receptor beta chains below, sequenced in a study of blood T cell repertoires in COVID-19. Data came from immunoSEQ multiplex PCR; TCRdb stores just in-frame clones and leaves some out. Of about 200,000 clones listed, roughly 80% were seen once; the top ten hold less than 6%. The sample consisted of peripheral blood. Receptors were obtained from a woman aged 70-85 years with acute or convalescent COVID-19.

The V gene is TRBV19, the J gene TRBJ2-2, with 12 bases fitting TRBD2. This CDR3 spans 17 amino acids. J was trimmed by 7 bases and V by 5 bases; bases with no gene match: 11. CDR1 is LNHDA, CDR2 SQIVND, per germline (reference sequence). The DNA for the CDR3 is TGTGCCAGTAGTCCATGGACTAGCGGGACCCACGGCGGGGAGCTGTTTTTT. This translates into CASSPWTSGTHGGELFF.

The J gene is TRBJ2-3, the V gene TRBV5-6, with a tentative D call TRBD2 (5 bases). From germline, CDR1 is SGHDT and CDR2 YYEEEE. V dropped 0 bases and J dropped 6 bases, with 20 bases sitting between them. The CDR3 spans 17 residues. CDR3 sequence (DNA): TGTGCCAGCAGCTTGGGCCCTCCGAACAGCGGTGTCGATACGCAGTATTTT. Translating gives CASSLGPPNSGVDTQYF.

The chain is built from TRBV21-1 and TRBJ2-7; the table gives TRBD1 as D, unverified against the DNA. TRBV21-1 is a pseudogene. This CDR3 region has 17 residues. The CDR3 nucleotides are TGTGCCAGCAGCCCTCAATACCGGGACAGTGGACTATACGAGCAGTACTTC. Translating it yields CASSPQYRDSGLYEQYF.

This clone has only a few counts. This CDR3 reads CASSQDFKGFYGYTF. The CDR3 region has the DNA TGCGCCAGCAGCCAAGATTTCAAGGGGTTCTATGGCTACACCTTC. The V gene is TRBV4-1, the J gene TRBJ1-2; D is perhaps TRBD1 (5 bases). Germline CDR1 MGHRA, CDR2 YSYEKL. The CDR3 is made up of 15 amino acids. Trimming cost V 0 bases and J 4 bases, with 12 bases left between them.

V gene TRBV1 combines with J gene TRBJ2-7; the table assigns TRBD2, which was not confirmed against the DNA. TRBV1 is a pseudogene locus. This CDR3 comprises 18 residues. In DNA, the CDR3 is TGCACCAGCAGCCAAGAATGGGGAGGCGAGCGGGATCTCTACGAGCAGTACTTC. Translation gives CTSSQEWGGERDLYEQYF.

The chain carries TRBV5-6 and TRBJ1-4, with a possible D match to TRBD1 (6 bases). In germline, CDR1 is SGHDT, CDR2 YYEEEE. Trimming stripped 0 bases from V and 5 bases from J, with 11 bases between. CDR3 length equals 15 residues. CDR3 coding DNA: TGTGCCAGCAGCTTGGAGGGACATAAGAATGAAAAACTGTTTTTT. Protein product: CASSLEGHKNEKLFF. The full variable domain, rest sourced from reference TRBV5-6 and TRBJ1-4, is DAGVTQSPTHLIKTRGQQVTLRCSPKSGHDTVSWYQQALGQGPQFIFQYYEEEERQRGNFPDRFSGHQFPNYSSELNVNALLLGDSALYLCASSLEGHKNEKLFFGSGTQLSVL.

The rearrangement joins TRBV5-1 to TRBJ2-2; TRBD1 agrees at 9 bases. The CDR3 spans 15 residues. V lost 4 bases, J lost 3 bases, and 4 bases stayed unmatched. Germline-derived CDR1 and CDR2 are SGHRS and YFSETQ. CDR3: CASSGTGGDTGELFF. Here the CDR3 DNA reads TGCGCCAGCAGCGGCACAGGGGGCGACACCGGGGAGCTGTTTTTT. The whole variable domain, remainder taken from reference TRBV5-1 and TRBJ2-2, is KAGVTQTPRYLIKTRGQQVTLSCSPISGHRSVSWYQQTPGQGLQFLFEYFSETQRNKGNFPGRFSGRQFSNSRSEMNVSTLELGDSALYLCASSGTGGDTGELFFGEGSRLTVL.

The CDR3 loop is CASSLYGQTAIYSNQPQHF. DNA for the CDR3: TGTGCCAGCAGTTTATACGGACAGACGGCTATCTATAGCAATCAGCCCCAGCATTTT. The rearrangement links TRBV27 to TRBJ1-5; TRBD1 is a possible D gene (6 bases). Trimming took 1 base from V and 0 from J, leaving 19 bases between them. In germline, CDR1 is MNHEY, CDR2 SMNVEV (reference sequence). CDR3 size: 19 residues.

This clone occurred once. The rearrangement joins TRBV6-1 to TRBJ1-5; TRBD1 matches 10 bases. This CDR3 contains 17 residues. Germline V gene data show CDR1 as MNHNS and CDR2 as SASEGT. V shed 3 bases, J shed 4 bases, and the junction held 9 bases outside the gene matches. The CDR3, as DNA: TGTGCCAGCAGTGATCAAACTGGACAGGGGGTAAATCAGCCCCAGCATTTT. It specifies CASSDQTGQGVNQPQHF.

At least ten counts were recorded for this clone. V is TRBV19 and J is TRBJ2-4, with 10 bases identical to TRBD1. Germline trimming cut 2 bases from V and 8 bases from J; bases unmatched to any gene: 6. Germline-derived CDR1 and CDR2 are LNHDA and SQIVND (reference sequence). This CDR3 spans 15 amino acids. The CDR3 DNA reads as TGTGCCAGTAGTATACCCGGGACAGGGGCTGACATTCAGTACTTC. Protein sequence: CASSIPGTGADIQYF.

The chain recombines TRBV5-1 with TRBJ1-3; 7 nucleotides line up with TRBD1. CDR1 is SGHRS, CDR2 YFSETQ, per germline. The CDR3 has 17 residues. V shed 2 bases and J 0 bases; nucleotides not matched to a gene: 8. DNA of the CDR3: TGCGCCAGCAGCTTAGATACCGACAGGGCCTCTGGAAACACCATATATTTT. Translating gives CASSLDTDRASGNTIYF. Full variable domain (rest looked up from reference TRBV5-1 and TRBJ1-3): KAGVTQTPRYLIKTRGQQVTLSCSPISGHRSVSWYQQTPGQGLQFLFEYFSETQRNKGNFPGRFSGRQFSNSRSEMNVSTLELGDSALYLCASSLDTDRASGNTIYFGEGSWLTVV.

V and J are TRBV10-3 and TRBJ2-2, with TRBD1 as a possible D gene (6 bases). Between the trimmed V and J ends, which lost 8 bases and 2 bases, there was a span of 15 bases. The CDR3 consists of 15 residues. Germline V gene sequence: CDR1 ENHRY, CDR2 SYGVKD. DNA of the CDR3: TGTGCCATCCGGGACATAGGAGGAAACACCGGGGAGCTGTTTTTT. It translates to CAIRDIGGNTGELFF.

This chain uses TRBV28 with TRBJ1-4; the D is unclear. The germline CDR1 and CDR2 sequences are MDHEN and SYDVKM. This CDR3 has 14 amino acids. V was clipped by 4 bases and J by 5 bases, with 11 bases between them. In DNA form, the CDR3 reads TGTGCCAGCAGTTCCGGGGAGGAGAATGAAAAACTGTTTTTT. Its translation is CASSSGEENEKLFF.

The chain combines TRBV11-3 with TRBJ1-1; the D is unclear. The V end was cut by 0 bases, the J end by 6 bases, with 8 bases between. CDR1 and CDR2 (germline): SGHNT, YENEEA. There are 13 residues in the CDR3. The CDR3, as DNA: TGTGCCAGCAGCTTAGAGAGGTTTTCTGAAGCTTTCTTT. Amino acid sequence: CASSLERFSEAFF.

The chain is built from TRBV24-1 and TRBJ2-3; D unresolved. The ends were cut back, 0 bases at V and 4 bases at J, with 10 bases in the middle. The CDR3 totals 15 residues. Germline V lookup: CDR1 KGHDR, CDR2 SFDVKD. The DNA of the CDR3 is TGTGCCACCAGTGATTTGTTTGCTAACCCAGATACGCAGTATTTT. Translated: CATSDLFANPDTQYF.